This is a list of T cell receptor beta chains from one sample in a study of immune evolution from preneoplasia to lung adenocarcinoma. The data were produced by immunoSEQ multiplex PCR, yet TCRdb's version contains in-frame clones alone and is incomplete. This table holds approximately 10,000 clones, around 80% found once. The sample taken for sequencing was FFPE lung adenocarcinoma in situ tissue. The origin of the receptors is a person aged 60 to 80 with lung adenocarcinoma. CDR3s include the opening cysteine and the closing phenylalanine or tryptophan. The D gene is left open where the match is weak. Some rows mark clone size as missing; the rest say once, few, many or name a class of expanded clone.

v_gene	d_gene	abundance	j_gene	CDR3nt	CDR3aa
TRBV5-4	-	-	TRBJ2-2	TGTGCCAGCAGCTTGGTGGGGGGACCGGCCCCTATCGGGGAGCTGTTTTTT	CASSLVGGPAPIGELFF
TRBV2	-	once	TRBJ1-4	TGTGCCAGCAGTGAAGATGGCGGGGTGAACCTCGAAAAACTGTTTTTT	CASSEDGGVNLEKLFF
TRBV5-4	TRBD1	-	TRBJ1-5	TGTGCCAGCAGCGAGGGGACAGGGGATCAGCCCCAGCATTTT	CASSEGTGDQPQHF
TRBV5-5	TRBD1	-	TRBJ2-5	TGTGCCAGCAGCCCCCGGCCAGGACAGGGGGCGATAGTGGAGACCCAGTACTTC	CASSPRPGQGAIVETQYF
TRBV18	TRBD1	-	TRBJ1-6	TGTGCCAGCTCACCGGGACAGATGAATAATTCACCCCTCCACTTT	CASSPGQMNNSPLHF
TRBV7-2	TRBD2	-	TRBJ2-3	TGTGCCAGCACCGCGGGGGGGCCGGCAGATACGCAGTATTTT	CASTAGGPADTQYF
TRBV5-6	-	once	TRBJ2-5	TGTGCCAGCAGCTTCTCCGAGACCCAGTACTTC	CASSFSETQYF
TRBV4-1	-	-	TRBJ2-7	TGCGCCAGCAGCCTTGGACCTTACACCTACGAGCAGTACTTC	CASSLGPYTYEQYF
TRBV5-5	-	-	TRBJ1-4	TGTGCCAGCAGCTCAGGGGCTACTAATGAAAAACTGTTTTTT	CASSSGATNEKLFF
TRBV9	-	-	TRBJ2-2	TGTGCCAGCAGCGTAGCGGGGAGGAACACCGGGGAGCTGTTTTTT	CASSVAGRNTGELFF
TRBV7-6	-	-	TRBJ1-5	TGTGCCAGCAGCTTAGAGCTAGAAAGCAAGCCCCAGCATTTT	CASSLELESKPQHF
TRBV27	TRBD2	-	TRBJ2-3	TGTGCCACCCGGATAGCGGGGGGCCTACTATATACGCAGTATTTT	CATRIAGGLLYTQYF
TRBV7-2	-	-	TRBJ2-7	TGTGCCAGCAGCTTATCAGGTAGCGCACCCTACGAGCAGTACTTC	CASSLSGSAPYEQYF
TRBV7-9	-	-	TRBJ1-1	TGTGCCAGCAGCTTCGGAACAGACTACACTGAAGCTTTCTTT	CASSFGTDYTEAFF
TRBV4-3	TRBD1	-	TRBJ2-7	TGCGCCAGCAGCCAAGACAGGACAGGGAACCCCTACGAGCAGTACTTC	CASSQDRTGNPYEQYF
TRBV15	-	-	TRBJ2-1	TGTGCCACCAGCGGGGGTTCGACAGGTTACAATGAGCAGTTCTTC	CATSGGSTGYNEQFF
TRBV7-9	-	-	TRBJ1-4	TGTGCCAGCAGCTTAGGAAGGGGTGAAAAACTGTTTTTT	CASSLGRGEKLFF
TRBV5-5	-	-	TRBJ2-7	TGTGCCAGCAGCTGGGGACTGGAGGTCGGGGGGCAGTACTTC	CASSWGLEVGGQYF
TRBV14	-	-	TRBJ2-7	TGTGCCAGCAGCCAGGACGTAGGGGGGGTCGAGCAGTACTTC	CASSQDVGGVEQYF
TRBV10-1	TRBD2	-	TRBJ2-1	TGCGCCAGCAGTGGCGGGCCAGGACTAGCGGGGGGAAAGAATGAGCAGTTCTTC	CASSGGPGLAGGKNEQFF
TRBV6-6	TRBD1	-	TRBJ1-2	TGTGCCAGCAGCCCCGGACAGGGGGGCTATGGCTACACCTTC	CASSPGQGGYGYTF
TRBV7-2	TRBD1	-	TRBJ1-6	TGTGCCAGCAGCTACAGCCGGGACAGGGCTAATTCACCCCTCCACTTT	CASSYSRDRANSPLHF
TRBV6-6	-	-	TRBJ1-5	TGTGCCAGCACACGGGTTAGCAATCAGCCCCAGCATTTT	CASTRVSNQPQHF
TRBV7-3	-	-	TRBJ1-1	TGTGCCAGCAGTGGAGGGTCGGGGAACACTGAAGCTTTCTTT	CASSGGSGNTEAFF
TRBV7-2	-	-	TRBJ1-4	TGTGCCAGCAGGCTACAGGGCGTTGGAAAACTGTTTTTT	CASRLQGVGKLFF
TRBV6-1	-	-	TRBJ2-6	TGTGCCAGCAGTGGGACTTCAAGGGGGTCTGGGGCCAACGTCCTGACTTTC	CASSGTSRGSGANVLTF
TRBV5-4	TRBD2	-	TRBJ2-1	TGTGCCAGCAGCTCTGGTCGCGGGGGGAGAAGCAATGAGCAGTTCTTC	CASSSGRGGRSNEQFF
TRBV15	-	-	TRBJ2-2	TGTGCCACCAGCAGGATAATTATAGCGACCGGGGAGCTGTTTTTT	CATSRIIIATGELFF
TRBV5-1	-	-	TRBJ1-6	TGCGCCAGCAGCTTGGTCCCCCAGTCTTTCGATTCACCCCTCCACTTT	CASSLVPQSFDSPLHF
TRBV15	-	-	TRBJ2-5	TGTGCCACCAGCAGAGTAGACTTCGCGAGGGAGACCCAGTACTTC	CATSRVDFARETQYF
TRBV6-6	-	few	TRBJ1-1	TGTGCCAGCGTCACCCGGACCGGGACGGAGAACACTGAAGCTTTCTTT	CASVTRTGTENTEAFF
TRBV2	TRBD1	-	TRBJ1-3	TGTGCCAGCAGTGACAGGGGGCTTGACACCATATATTTT	CASSDRGLDTIYF
TRBV28	TRBD1	-	TRBJ1-6	TGTGCCAGCATGTTCAGGGGGCCCTATAATTCACCCCTCCACTTT	CASMFRGPYNSPLHF